These T cell receptor beta chains were read from a single sample in a study of blood T cell repertoires in COVID-19. The table came from immunoSEQ multiplex PCR; TCRdb's copy has only in-frame clones and leaves some out. The data hold roughly 250,000 clones, with about 80% observed a single time. Input material: peripheral blood. The source of these receptors is a woman aged 80 or over with active or convalescent COVID-19. Each CDR3 is given with its conserved first and last residue. Each record gives: D gene, V gene, clone size, J gene, CDR3 protein, CDR3 DNA. D genes are given only for firm matches. Size values are once, few and many counts, or a class for expanded clones, and some rows have none.

D: NA
V: TRBV6-2/TRBV6-3
size: NA
J: TRBJ2-2
CDR3: CASSYGEYTGELFF
DNA: TGTGCCAGCAGTTACGGGGAGTACACCGGGGAGCTGTTTTTT

D: NA
V: TRBV7-9
size: NA
J: TRBJ2-5
CDR3: CASSLNQGQETQYF
DNA: TGTGCCAGCAGCTTAAATCAGGGGCAAGAGACCCAGTACTTC

D: TRBD1
V: TRBV5-6
size: NA
J: TRBJ1-3
CDR3: CASSLPHRDRGNTIYF
DNA: TGTGCCAGCAGCCTCCCTCACCGGGACAGGGGAAACACCATATATTTT

D: TRBD2
V: TRBV5-1
size: NA
J: TRBJ2-7
CDR3: CASSLGPAGTADEQYF
DNA: TGCGCCAGCAGCTTGGGGCCAGCGGGGACGGCGGACGAGCAGTACTTC

D: NA
V: TRBV19
size: few
J: TRBJ1-5
CDR3: CASSTPWRGGNQPQHF
DNA: TGTGCCAGTAGTACCCCCTGGAGGGGTGGCAATCAGCCCCAGCATTTT

D: TRBD1
V: TRBV5-1
size: NA
J: TRBJ2-3
CDR3: CASSSDRASDTQYF
DNA: TGCGCCAGCAGCTCGGACAGGGCTTCTGATACGCAGTATTTT

D: NA
V: TRBV18
size: NA
J: TRBJ1-5
CDR3: CASSPGQLSNQPQHF
DNA: TGTGCCAGCTCACCAGGACAGTTAAGCAATCAGCCCCAGCATTTT

D: NA
V: TRBV2
size: NA
J: TRBJ2-7
CDR3: CARSTTPGWYEQYF
DNA: TGTGCCCGTTCAACCACTCCGGGATGGTACGAGCAGTACTTC

D: TRBD2
V: TRBV18
size: NA
J: TRBJ2-3
CDR3: CASSPMRTSGTSTDTQYF
DNA: TGTGCCAGCTCACCTATGAGGACTAGCGGTACTAGCACAGATACGCAGTATTTT

D: TRBD1
V: TRBV6-5
size: NA
J: TRBJ1-2
CDR3: CASSPGTGGGYTF
DNA: TGTGCCAGCAGCCCCGGGACAGGGGGCGGCTACACCTTC

D: TRBD1
V: TRBV18
size: NA
J: TRBJ1-1
CDR3: CASSPRIGQGMNTEAFF
DNA: TGTGCCAGCTCACCACGCATCGGACAGGGTATGAACACTGAAGCTTTCTTT

D: TRBD2
V: TRBV11-2
size: NA
J: TRBJ2-5
CDR3: CASSLGVVGIGGQETQYF
DNA: TGTGCCAGCAGCTTAGGGGTTGTAGGGATCGGGGGGCAAGAGACCCAGTACTTC

D: TRBD1
V: TRBV7-6
size: NA
J: TRBJ1-1
CDR3: CASSILQGMDTEAFF
DNA: TGTGCCAGCAGCATTTTACAGGGGATGGACACTGAAGCTTTCTTT

D: NA
V: TRBV12-3/TRBV12-4
size: NA
J: TRBJ2-2
CDR3: CASSFQGGREMFF
DNA: TGTGCCAGCAGTTTCCAGGGGGGCCGGGAGATGTTTTTT

D: TRBD1
V: TRBV7-8
size: NA
J: TRBJ2-7
CDR3: CASSLAGTGMFEQYF
DNA: TGTGCCAGCAGCTTAGCTGGGACAGGTATGTTTGAGCAGTACTTC

D: TRBD1
V: TRBV18
size: NA
J: TRBJ2-7
CDR3: CASSLNGQGDEQYF
DNA: TGTGCCAGCTCACTTAACGGACAGGGGGACGAGCAGTACTTC

D: TRBD1
V: TRBV6-5
size: NA
J: TRBJ2-7
CDR3: CASSYFSAGGVSEQYF
DNA: TGTGCCAGCAGTTACTTTTCGGCAGGGGGCGTCTCCGAGCAGTACTTC

D: NA
V: TRBV28
size: NA
J: TRBJ1-6
CDR3: CASSSGTSVSPLHF
DNA: TGTGCCAGCAGTTCCGGGACAAGTGTGTCACCCCTCCACTTT

D: TRBD2
V: TRBV28
size: NA
J: TRBJ2-1
CDR3: CASRWGGRHEQFF
DNA: TGTGCCAGCCGATGGGGCGGGAGACATGAGCAGTTCTTC

D: TRBD2
V: TRBV5-1
size: NA
J: TRBJ2-7
CDR3: CASSGDYYEQYF
DNA: TGCGCCAGCAGCGGGGACTACTACGAGCAGTACTTC

D: NA
V: TRBV5-5
size: NA
J: TRBJ2-5
CDR3: CASTQGGAGIQETQYF
DNA: TGTGCCAGCACCCAAGGGGGGGCGGGGATCCAAGAGACCCAGTACTTC

D: NA
V: TRBV6-5
size: NA
J: TRBJ2-1
CDR3: CASRPQGSYNEQFF
DNA: TGTGCCAGCAGACCGCAGGGATCCTACAATGAGCAGTTCTTC

D: NA
V: TRBV30
size: NA
J: TRBJ1-6
CDR3: CAWSKLGANSPLHF
DNA: TGTGCCTGGTCAAAGCTGGGGGCTAATTCACCCCTCCACTTT

D: TRBD1
V: TRBV28
size: NA
J: TRBJ1-2
CDR3: CASRYRDSDTF
DNA: TGTGCCAGCCGATACCGGGACAGTGACACCTTC

D: TRBD2
V: TRBV6-2/TRBV6-3
size: NA
J: TRBJ2-1
CDR3: CASSRLAGDRNEQFF
DNA: TGTGCCAGCAGTAGACTAGCGGGGGACCGCAATGAGCAGTTCTTC

D: TRBD2
V: TRBV10-3
size: NA
J: TRBJ2-3
CDR3: CAIRAGLATTDTQYF
DNA: TGTGCCATCAGGGCGGGACTAGCGACCACAGATACGCAGTATTTT

D: TRBD1
V: TRBV5-1
size: once
J: TRBJ2-2
CDR3: CASRDRVGPGELFF
DNA: TGCGCCAGCAGAGACAGGGTAGGACCCGGGGAGCTGTTTTTT

D: TRBD1
V: TRBV5-6
size: NA
J: TRBJ2-1
CDR3: CASSLAGTGGGNEQFF
DNA: TGTGCCAGCAGCTTGGCCGGGACAGGGGGCGGAAATGAGCAGTTCTTC

D: NA
V: TRBV30
size: NA
J: TRBJ1-5
CDR3: CAWAALGNQPQHF
DNA: TGTGCCTGGGCTGCGTTGGGCAATCAGCCCCAGCATTTT

D: NA
V: TRBV19
size: NA
J: TRBJ2-5
CDR3: CASSIDGRGSQETQYF
DNA: TGTGCCAGTAGTATAGATGGACGGGGGTCCCAAGAGACCCAGTACTTC

D: TRBD1
V: TRBV5-1
size: NA
J: TRBJ2-1
CDR3: CASSLTGEGYNEQFF
DNA: TGCGCCAGCAGCCTCACAGGGGAAGGTTACAATGAGCAGTTCTTC

D: NA
V: TRBV12-3/TRBV12-4
size: NA
J: TRBJ1-5
CDR3: CASSRGGNQPQHF
DNA: TGTGCCAGCAGCAGAGGGGGTAATCAGCCCCAGCATTTT

D: NA
V: TRBV2
size: NA
J: TRBJ1-1
CDR3: CASSLRDTTNTEAFF
DNA: TGTGCCAGCAGTCTTAGGGACACCACCAACACTGAAGCTTTCTTT